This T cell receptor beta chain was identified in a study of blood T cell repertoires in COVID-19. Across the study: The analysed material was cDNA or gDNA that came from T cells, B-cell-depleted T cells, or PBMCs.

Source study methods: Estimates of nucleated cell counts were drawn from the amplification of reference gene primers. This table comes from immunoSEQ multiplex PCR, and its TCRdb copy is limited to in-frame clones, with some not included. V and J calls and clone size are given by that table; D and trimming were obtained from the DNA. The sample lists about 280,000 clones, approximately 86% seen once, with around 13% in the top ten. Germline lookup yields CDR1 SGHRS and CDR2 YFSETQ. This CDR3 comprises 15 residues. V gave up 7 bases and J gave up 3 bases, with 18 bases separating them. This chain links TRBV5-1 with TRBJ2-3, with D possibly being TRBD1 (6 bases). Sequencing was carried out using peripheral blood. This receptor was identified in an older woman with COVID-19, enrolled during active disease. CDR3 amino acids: CASLTGPLRTDTQYF. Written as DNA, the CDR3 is TGCGCCAGCTTGACAGGTCCCCTGAGGACAGATACGCAGTATTTT.